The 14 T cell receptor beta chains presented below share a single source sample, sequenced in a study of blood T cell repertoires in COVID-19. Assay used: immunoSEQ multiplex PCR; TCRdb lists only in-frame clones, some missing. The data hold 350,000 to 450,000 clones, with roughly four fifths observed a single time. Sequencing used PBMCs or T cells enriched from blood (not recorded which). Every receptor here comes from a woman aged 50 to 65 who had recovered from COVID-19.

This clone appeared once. CDR3 nucleotides: TGTGCCTGGAGGGGAGACAGGGGGTCTAACTATGGCTACACCTTC. This translates into CAWRGDRGSNYGYTF. V and J are TRBV30 and TRBJ1-2; 9 nucleotides align to TRBD1. In germline, CDR1 is GTSNPN, CDR2 SVGIG (reference sequence). V trimming: 3 bases; J trimming: 0 bases; junction bases outside the gene matches: 5. The CDR3 spans 15 residues.

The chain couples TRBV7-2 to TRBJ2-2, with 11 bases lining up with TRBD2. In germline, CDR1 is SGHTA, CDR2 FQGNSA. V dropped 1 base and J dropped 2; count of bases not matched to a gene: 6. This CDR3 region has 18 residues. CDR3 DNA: TGTGCCAGCAGCTTAGTCCCTAGCGGGGGGTCCAACACCGGGGAGCTGTTTTTT. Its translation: CASSLVPSGGSNTGELFF. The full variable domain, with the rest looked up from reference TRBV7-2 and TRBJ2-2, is GAGVSQSPSNKVTEKGKDVELRCDPISGHTALYWYRQSLGQGLEFLIYFQGNSAPDKSGLPSDRFSAERTGGSVSTLTIQRTQQEDSAVYLCASSLVPSGGSNTGELFFGEGSRLTVL.

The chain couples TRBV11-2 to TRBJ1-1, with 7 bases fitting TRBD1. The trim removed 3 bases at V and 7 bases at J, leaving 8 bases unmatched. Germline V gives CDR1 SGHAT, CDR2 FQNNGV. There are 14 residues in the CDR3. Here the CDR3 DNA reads TGTGCCAGCAGCTTCCGTGACAGGGCAGGTGAAGCTTTCTTT. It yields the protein CASSFRDRAGEAFF.

The CDR3 coding sequence is TGTGCCAGCAGCTTAGGTCAGGGCAGGTCAGATACGCAGTATTTT. Amino acids: CASSLGQGRSDTQYF. The chain joins TRBV7-8 to TRBJ2-3, with a possible D match to TRBD1 (5 bases). The CDR3 runs to 15 residues. Germline V gene data show CDR1 as SGHVS and CDR2 as FQNEAQ. Trimming cost V 1 base and J 4 bases, with 12 bases left between them.

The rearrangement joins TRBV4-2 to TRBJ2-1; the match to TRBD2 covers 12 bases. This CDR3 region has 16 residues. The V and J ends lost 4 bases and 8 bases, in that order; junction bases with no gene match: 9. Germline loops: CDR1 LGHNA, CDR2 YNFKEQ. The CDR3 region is CASSLRTSGTSDEQFF. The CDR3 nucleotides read TGTGCCAGCAGCCTCAGGACTAGCGGGACCTCCGATGAGCAGTTCTTC.

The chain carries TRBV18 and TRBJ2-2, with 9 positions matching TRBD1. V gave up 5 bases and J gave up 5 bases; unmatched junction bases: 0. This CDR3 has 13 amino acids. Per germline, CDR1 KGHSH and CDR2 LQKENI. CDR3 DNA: TGTGCCAGCTCAGGACAGGGGACCGGGGAGCTGTTTTTT. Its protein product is CASSGQGTGELFF.

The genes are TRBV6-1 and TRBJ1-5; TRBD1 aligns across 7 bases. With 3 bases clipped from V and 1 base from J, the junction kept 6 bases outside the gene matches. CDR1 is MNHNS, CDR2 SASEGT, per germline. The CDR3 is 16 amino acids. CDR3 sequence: CASSEVGGASNQPQHF. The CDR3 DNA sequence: TGTGCCAGCAGTGAGGTAGGGGGCGCGAGCAATCAGCCCCAGCATTTT.

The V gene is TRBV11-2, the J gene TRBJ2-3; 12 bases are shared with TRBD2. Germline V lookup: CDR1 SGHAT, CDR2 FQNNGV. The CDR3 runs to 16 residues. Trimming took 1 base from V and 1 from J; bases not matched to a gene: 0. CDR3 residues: CASSLGLAGGTDTQYF. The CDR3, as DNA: TGTGCCAGCAGCTTAGGACTAGCGGGAGGCACAGATACGCAGTATTTT.

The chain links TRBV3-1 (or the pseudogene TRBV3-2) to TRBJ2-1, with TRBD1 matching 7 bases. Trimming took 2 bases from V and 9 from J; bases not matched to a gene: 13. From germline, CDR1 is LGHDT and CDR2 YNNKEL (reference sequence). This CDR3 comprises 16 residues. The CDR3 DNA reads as TGTGCCAGCAGCCAACATCCGCAGGGGGAAACTGGTGAGCAGTTCTTC. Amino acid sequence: CASSQHPQGETGEQFF.

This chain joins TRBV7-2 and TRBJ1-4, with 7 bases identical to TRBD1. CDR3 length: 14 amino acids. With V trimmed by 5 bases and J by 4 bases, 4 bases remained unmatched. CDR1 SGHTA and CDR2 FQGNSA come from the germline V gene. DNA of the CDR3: TGTGCCAGCAGCAACCGGGACAGTAATGAAAAACTGTTTTTT. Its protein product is CASSNRDSNEKLFF.

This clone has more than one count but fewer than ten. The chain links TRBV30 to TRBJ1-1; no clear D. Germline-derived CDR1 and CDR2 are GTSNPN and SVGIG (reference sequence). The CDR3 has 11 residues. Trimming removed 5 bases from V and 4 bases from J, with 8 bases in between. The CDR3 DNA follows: TGTGCCTGGGCGGGTAGCACTGAAGCTTTCTTT. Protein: CAWAGSTEAFF.

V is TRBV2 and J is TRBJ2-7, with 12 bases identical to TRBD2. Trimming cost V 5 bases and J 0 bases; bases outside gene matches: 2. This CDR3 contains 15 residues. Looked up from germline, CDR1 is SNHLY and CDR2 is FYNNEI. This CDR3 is CASSTSGGNSYEQYF. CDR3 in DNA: TGTGCCAGCAGTACTAGCGGGGGGAACTCCTACGAGCAGTACTTC. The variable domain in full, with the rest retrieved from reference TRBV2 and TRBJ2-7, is EPEVTQTPSHQVTQMGQEVILRCVPISNHLYFYWYRQILGQKVEFLVSFYNNEISEKSEIFDDQFSVERPDGSNFTLKIRSTKLEDSAMYFCASSTSGGNSYEQYFGPGTRLTVT.

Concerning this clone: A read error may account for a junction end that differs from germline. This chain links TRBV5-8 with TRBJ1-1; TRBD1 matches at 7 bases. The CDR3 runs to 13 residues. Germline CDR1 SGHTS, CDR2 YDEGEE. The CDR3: CASSLGRGTEASF. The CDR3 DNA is TGTGCCAGCAGCTTGGGCAGGGGGACTGAAGCTTCCTTT.

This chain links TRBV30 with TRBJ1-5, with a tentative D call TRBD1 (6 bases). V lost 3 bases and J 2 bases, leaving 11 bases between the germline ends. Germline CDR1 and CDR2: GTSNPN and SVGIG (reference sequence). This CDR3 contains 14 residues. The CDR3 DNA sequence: TGTGCCTGGAGCGCAGGGGTGGGCAATCAGCCCCAGCATTTT. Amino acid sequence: CAWSAGVGNQPQHF.